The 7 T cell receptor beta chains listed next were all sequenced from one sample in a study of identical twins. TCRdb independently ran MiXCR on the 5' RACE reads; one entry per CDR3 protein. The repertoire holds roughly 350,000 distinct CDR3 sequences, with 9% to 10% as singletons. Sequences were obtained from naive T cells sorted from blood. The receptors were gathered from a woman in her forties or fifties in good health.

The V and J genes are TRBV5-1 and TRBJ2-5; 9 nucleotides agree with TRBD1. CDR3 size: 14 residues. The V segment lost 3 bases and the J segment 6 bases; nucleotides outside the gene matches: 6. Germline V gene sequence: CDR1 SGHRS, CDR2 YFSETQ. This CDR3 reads CASSSGTGWQTQYF. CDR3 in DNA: TGCGCCAGCAGCTCCGGGACAGGGTGGCAGACCCAGTACTTC.

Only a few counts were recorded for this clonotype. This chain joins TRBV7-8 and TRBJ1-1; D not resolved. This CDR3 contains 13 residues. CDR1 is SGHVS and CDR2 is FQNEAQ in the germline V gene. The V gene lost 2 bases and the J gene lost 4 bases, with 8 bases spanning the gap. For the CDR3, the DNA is TGTGCCAGCAGCTTACTCGGGGTCACTGAAGCTTTCTTT. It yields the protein CASSLLGVTEAFF.

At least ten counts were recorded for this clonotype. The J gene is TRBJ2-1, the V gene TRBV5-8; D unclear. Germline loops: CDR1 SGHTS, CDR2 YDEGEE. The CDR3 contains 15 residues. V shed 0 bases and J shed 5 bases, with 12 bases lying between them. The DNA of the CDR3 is TGTGCCAGCAGCTTGGTCGGGCGAACGGACAATGAGCAGTTCTTC. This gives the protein CASSLVGRTDNEQFF.

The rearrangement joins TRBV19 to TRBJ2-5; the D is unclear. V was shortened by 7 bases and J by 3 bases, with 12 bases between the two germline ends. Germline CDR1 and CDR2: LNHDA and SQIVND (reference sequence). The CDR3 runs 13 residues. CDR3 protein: CASKLRAEETQYF. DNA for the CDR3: TGTGCCAGTAAGTTACGGGCCGAAGAGACCCAGTACTTC.

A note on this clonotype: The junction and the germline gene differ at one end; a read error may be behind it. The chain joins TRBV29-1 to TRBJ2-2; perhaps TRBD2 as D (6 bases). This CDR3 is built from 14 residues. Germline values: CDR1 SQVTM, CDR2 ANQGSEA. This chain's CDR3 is CSVELGLNTGELSF. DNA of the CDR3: TGCAGCGTTGAACTGGGACTTAACACCGGGGAGCTGTCTTTT.

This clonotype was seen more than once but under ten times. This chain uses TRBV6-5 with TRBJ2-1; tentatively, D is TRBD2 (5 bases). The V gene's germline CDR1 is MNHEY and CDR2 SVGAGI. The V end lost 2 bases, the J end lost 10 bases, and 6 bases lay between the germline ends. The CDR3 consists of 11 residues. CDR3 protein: CASSYRREQFF. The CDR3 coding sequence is TGTGCCAGCAGTTACAGGAGGGAGCAGTTCTTC.

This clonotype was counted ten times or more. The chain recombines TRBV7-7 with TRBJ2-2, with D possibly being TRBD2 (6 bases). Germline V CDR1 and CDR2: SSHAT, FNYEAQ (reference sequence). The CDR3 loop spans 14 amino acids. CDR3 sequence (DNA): TGTGCTAGCGGCGGGCGGCGATGGACCGGGGAGCTGTTTTTT. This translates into CASGGRRWTGELFF.